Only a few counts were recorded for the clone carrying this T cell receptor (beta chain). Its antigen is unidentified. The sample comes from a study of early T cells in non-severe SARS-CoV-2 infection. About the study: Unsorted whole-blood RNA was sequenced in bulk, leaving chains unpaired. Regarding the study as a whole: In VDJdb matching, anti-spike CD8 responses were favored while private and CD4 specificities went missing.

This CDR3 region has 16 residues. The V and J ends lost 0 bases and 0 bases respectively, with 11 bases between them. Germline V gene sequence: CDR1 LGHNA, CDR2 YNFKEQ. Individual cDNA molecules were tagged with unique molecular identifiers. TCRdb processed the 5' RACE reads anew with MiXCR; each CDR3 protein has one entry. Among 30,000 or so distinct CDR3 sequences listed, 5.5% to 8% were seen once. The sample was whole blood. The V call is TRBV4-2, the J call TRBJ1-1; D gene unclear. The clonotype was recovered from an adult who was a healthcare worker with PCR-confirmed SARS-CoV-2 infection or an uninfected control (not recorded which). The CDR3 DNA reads TGTGCCAGCAGCCAAGAAGGCACCTCGCTGAACACTGAAGCTTTCTTT. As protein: CASSQEGTSLNTEAFF.